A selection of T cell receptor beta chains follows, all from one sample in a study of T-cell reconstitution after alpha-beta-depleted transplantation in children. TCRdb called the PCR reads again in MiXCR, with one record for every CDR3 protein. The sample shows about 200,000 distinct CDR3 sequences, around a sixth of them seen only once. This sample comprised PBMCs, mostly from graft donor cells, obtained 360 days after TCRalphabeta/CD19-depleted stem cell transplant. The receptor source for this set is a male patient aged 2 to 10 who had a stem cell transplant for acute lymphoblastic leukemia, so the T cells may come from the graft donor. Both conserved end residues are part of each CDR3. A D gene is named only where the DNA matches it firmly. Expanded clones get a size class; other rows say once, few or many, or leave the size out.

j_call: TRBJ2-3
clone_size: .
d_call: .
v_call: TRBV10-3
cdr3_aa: CAISETGKYTQYF
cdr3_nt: TGTGCCATCAGTGAGACCGGTAAATATACGCAGTATTTT

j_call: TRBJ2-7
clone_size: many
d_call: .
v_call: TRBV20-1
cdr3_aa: CSASNGRYSYEQYF
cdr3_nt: TGCAGTGCTAGTAACGGGCGCTACTCCTACGAGCAGTACTTC

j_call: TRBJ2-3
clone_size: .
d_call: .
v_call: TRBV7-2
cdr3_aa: CASRVGTDTQYF
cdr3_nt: TGTGCCAGCAGGGTCGGGACAGATACGCAGTATTTT

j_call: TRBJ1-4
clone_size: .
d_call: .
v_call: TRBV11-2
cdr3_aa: CASSLVGQGNEKLFF
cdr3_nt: TGTGCCAGCAGCTTAGTCGGGCAGGGGAATGAAAAACTGTTTTTT

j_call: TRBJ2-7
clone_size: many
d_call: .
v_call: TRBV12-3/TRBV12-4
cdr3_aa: CASRLGQNYEQYF
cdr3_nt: TGTGCCAGCAGACTCGGGCAGAACTACGAGCAGTACTTC

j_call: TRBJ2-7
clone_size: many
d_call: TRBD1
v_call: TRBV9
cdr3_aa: CASSVATGQAYEQYF
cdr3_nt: TGTGCCAGCAGCGTAGCTACCGGACAGGCCTACGAGCAGTACTTC

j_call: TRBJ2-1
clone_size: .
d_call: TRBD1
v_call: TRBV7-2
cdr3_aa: CASSLNQGANEQFF
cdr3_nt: TGTGCCAGCAGCTTAAACCAGGGGGCGAATGAGCAGTTCTTC

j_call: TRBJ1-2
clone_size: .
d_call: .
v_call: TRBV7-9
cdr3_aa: CASSFGARDDYTF
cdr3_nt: TGTGCCAGCAGCTTCGGAGCCAGGGACGACTACACCTTC

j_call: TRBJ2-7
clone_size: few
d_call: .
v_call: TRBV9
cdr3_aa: CASSVVWSDEQYF
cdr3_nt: TGTGCCAGCAGCGTAGTGTGGTCGGACGAGCAGTACTTC

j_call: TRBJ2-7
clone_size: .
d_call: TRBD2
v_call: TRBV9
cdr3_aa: CASSVGGGRGLGAYEQYF
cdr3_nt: TGTGCCAGCAGCGTAGGAGGAGGGCGAGGACTAGGAGCCTACGAGCAGTACTTC

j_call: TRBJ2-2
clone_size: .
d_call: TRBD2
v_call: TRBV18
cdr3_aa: CASSSLAGENTGELFF
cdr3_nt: TGTGCCAGCTCATCTTTAGCGGGAGAAAACACCGGGGAGCTGTTTTTT

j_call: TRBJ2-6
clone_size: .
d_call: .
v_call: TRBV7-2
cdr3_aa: CASTLGANVLTF
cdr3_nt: TGTGCCAGCACCTTAGGGGCCAACGTCCTGACTTTC

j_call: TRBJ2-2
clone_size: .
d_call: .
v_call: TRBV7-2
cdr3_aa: CASSLAGDGRDTGELFF
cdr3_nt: TGTGCCAGCAGCTTAGCCGGGGACGGGCGGGACACCGGGGAGCTGTTTTTT

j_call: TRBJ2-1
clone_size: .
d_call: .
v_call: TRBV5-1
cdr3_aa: CASSFRAAIGNEQFF
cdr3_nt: TGCGCCAGCAGCTTTCGGGCGGCAATCGGAAATGAGCAGTTCTTC

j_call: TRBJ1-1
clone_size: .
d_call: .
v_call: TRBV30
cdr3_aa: CASSPTENTEAFF
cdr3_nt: TGTGCCTCTTCTCCGACAGAGAACACTGAAGCTTTCTTT

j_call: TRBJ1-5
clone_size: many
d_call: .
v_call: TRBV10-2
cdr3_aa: CASSESGGMRPQHF
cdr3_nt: TGCGCCAGCAGTGAGTCGGGGGGAATGAGGCCCCAGCATTTT

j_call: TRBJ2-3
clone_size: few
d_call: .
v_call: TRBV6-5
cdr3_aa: CASSYSGLWDTQYF
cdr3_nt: TGTGCCAGCAGTTACTCGGGGCTCTGGGATACGCAGTATTTT

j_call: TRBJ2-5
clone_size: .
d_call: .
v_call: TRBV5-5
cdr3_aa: CASSLLPGTPWEETQYF
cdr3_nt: TGTGCCAGCAGCTTACTACCCGGGACACCCTGGGAAGAGACCCAGTACTTC

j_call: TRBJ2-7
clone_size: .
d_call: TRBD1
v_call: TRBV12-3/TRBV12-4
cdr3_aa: CASRPRQGAYEQYF
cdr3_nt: TGTGCCAGCAGACCACGACAGGGTGCATACGAGCAGTACTTC

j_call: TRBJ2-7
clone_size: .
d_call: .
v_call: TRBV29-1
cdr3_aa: CSVGSLTGYGYEQYF
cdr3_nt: TGCAGCGTTGGTTCCCTCACAGGGTATGGCTACGAGCAGTACTTC

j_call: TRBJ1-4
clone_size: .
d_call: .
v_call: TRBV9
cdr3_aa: CASSVSLPRAAGFQATNEKLFF
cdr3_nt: TGTGCCAGCAGCGTTTCATTGCCCCGGGCGGCAGGGTTTCAGGCAACTAATGAAAAACTGTTTTTT

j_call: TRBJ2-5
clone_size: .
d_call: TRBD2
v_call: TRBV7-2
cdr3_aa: CASSLAGLAGGRTQETQYF
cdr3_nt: TGTGCCAGCAGCTTAGCCGGACTAGCGGGGGGGCGTACCCAAGAGACCCAGTACTTC

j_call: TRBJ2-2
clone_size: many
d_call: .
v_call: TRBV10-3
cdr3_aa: CAISTGNTGELFF
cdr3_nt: TGTGCCATCAGTACAGGGAACACCGGGGAGCTGTTTTTT

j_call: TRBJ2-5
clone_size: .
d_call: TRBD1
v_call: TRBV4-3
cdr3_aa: CASSHNRGEETQYF
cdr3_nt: TGCGCCAGCAGCCACAACAGGGGGGAAGAGACCCAGTACTTC

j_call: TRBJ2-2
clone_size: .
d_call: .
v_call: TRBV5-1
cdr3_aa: CASKDNVAGELFF
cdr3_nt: TGCGCCAGCAAAGATAATGTTGCCGGGGAGCTGTTTTTT

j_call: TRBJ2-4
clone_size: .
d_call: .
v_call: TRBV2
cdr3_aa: CASSPIRGTSAKNIQYF
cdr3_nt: TGTGCCAGCAGTCCTATCCGAGGGACCTCAGCCAAAAACATTCAGTACTTC

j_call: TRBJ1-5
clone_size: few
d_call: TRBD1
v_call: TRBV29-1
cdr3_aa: CSVSPGQGSNQPQHF
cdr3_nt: TGCAGCGTGTCACCGGGACAGGGAAGCAATCAGCCCCAGCATTTT

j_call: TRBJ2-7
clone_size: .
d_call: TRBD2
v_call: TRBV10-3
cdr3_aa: CAISDRTRSVDEQYF
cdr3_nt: TGTGCCATCAGTGACAGGACTAGGAGCGTCGACGAGCAGTACTTC

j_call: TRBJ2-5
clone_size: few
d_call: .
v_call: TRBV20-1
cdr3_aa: CSARVGLADQETQYF
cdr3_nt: TGCAGTGCTAGAGTGGGGCTAGCAGACCAAGAGACCCAGTACTTC

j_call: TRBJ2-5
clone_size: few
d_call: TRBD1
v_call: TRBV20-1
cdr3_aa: CSATTGDPYQETQYF
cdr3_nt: TGCAGTGCTACGACAGGGGACCCGTACCAAGAGACCCAGTACTTC

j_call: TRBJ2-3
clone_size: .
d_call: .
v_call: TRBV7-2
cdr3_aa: CASSLEPTDTQYF
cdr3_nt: TGTGCCAGCAGCTTAGAACCCACAGATACGCAGTATTTT

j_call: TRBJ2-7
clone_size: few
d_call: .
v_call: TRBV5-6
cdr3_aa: CASSEDYESYEQYF
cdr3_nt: TGTGCCAGCAGCGAGGACTACGAATCCTACGAGCAGTACTTC

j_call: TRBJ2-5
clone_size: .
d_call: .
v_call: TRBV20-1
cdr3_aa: CSAEYQETQYF
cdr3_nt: TGCAGTGCGGAGTACCAAGAGACCCAGTACTTC

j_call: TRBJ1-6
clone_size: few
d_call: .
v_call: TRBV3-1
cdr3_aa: CASSQRPGMNSPLHF
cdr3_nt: TGTGCCAGCAGCCAAAGGCCCGGAATGAATTCACCCCTCCACTTT

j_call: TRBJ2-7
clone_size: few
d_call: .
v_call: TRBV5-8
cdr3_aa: CASSLWTSARDSYEQYF
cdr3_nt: TGTGCCAGCAGCTTATGGACCTCGGCCAGGGACTCCTACGAGCAGTACTTC

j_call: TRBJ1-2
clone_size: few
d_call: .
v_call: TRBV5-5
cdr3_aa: CASSLSGTTGIYGYTF
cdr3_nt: TGTGCCAGCAGCCTTTCCGGGACCACGGGTATCTATGGCTACACCTTC

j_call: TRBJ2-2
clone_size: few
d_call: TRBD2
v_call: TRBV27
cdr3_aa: CASSYTSGVGVTGELFF
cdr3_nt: TGTGCCAGCAGTTATACTAGCGGGGTAGGAGTAACCGGGGAGCTGTTTTTT

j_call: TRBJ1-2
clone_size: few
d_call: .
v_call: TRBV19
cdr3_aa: CASSHLYGYTF
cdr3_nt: TGTGCCAGTAGCCACCTCTATGGCTACACCTTC

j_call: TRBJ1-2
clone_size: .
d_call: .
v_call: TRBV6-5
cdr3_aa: CASSSPDRVNYGYTF
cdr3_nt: TGTGCCAGCAGTTCCCCTGACAGAGTTAACTATGGCTACACCTTC

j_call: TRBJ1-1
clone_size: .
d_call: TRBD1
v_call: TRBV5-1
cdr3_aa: CASSLRQGTNTEAFF
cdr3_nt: TGCGCCAGCAGCTTACGACAGGGGACGAACACTGAAGCTTTCTTT

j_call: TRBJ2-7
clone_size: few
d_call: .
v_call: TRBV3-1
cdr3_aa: CASSPGSSGVYEQYF
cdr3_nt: TGTGCCAGCAGTCCCGGGTCCTCGGGAGTCTACGAGCAGTACTTC

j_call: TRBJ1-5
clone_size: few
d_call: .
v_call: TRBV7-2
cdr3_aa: CASSSTRVAADQPQHF
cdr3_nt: TGTGCCAGCAGTTCCACAAGGGTTGCTGCAGATCAGCCCCAGCATTTT

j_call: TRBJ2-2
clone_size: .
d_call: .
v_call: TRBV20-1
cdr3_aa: CSARDMAGARTAGELFF
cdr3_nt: TGCAGTGCTAGAGATATGGCGGGGGCGCGGACGGCCGGGGAGCTGTTTTTT

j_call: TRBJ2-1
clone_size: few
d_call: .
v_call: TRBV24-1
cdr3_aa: CATSDTRYNEQFF
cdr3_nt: TGTGCCACCAGTGACACCAGATACAATGAGCAGTTCTTC

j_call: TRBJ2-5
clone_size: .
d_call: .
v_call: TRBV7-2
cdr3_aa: CASSQSRGGTKTQYF
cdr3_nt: TGTGCCAGCAGCCAGAGCCGTGGAGGGACAAAGACCCAGTACTTC

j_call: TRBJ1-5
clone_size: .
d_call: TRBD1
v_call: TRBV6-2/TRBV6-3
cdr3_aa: CASRMGQGNQPQHF
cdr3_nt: TGTGCCAGCAGGATGGGACAGGGCAATCAGCCCCAGCATTTT

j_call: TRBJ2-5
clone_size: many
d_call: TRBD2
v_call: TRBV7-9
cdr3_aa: CASSLPASGGQETQYF
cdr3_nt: TGTGCCAGCAGCTTACCCGCTAGCGGGGGTCAAGAGACCCAGTACTTC

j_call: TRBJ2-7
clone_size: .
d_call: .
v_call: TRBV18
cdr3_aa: CASSRWSYEQYF
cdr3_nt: TGTGCCAGCTCTCGCTGGAGCTACGAGCAGTACTTC

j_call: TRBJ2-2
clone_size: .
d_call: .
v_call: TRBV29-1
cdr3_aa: CSVFLRGITGELFF
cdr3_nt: TGCAGCGTTTTTCTTCGGGGGATCACCGGGGAGCTGTTTTTT

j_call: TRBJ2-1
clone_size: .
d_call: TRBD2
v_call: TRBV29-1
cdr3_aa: CSVGGLAGLREQFF
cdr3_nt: TGCAGCGTGGGCGGACTAGCGGGTTTGAGGGAGCAGTTCTTC

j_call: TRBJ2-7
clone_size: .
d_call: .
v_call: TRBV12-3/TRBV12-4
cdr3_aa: CASSLGQAISYEQYF
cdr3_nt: TGTGCCAGCAGTTTAGGACAGGCTATCTCCTACGAGCAGTACTTC

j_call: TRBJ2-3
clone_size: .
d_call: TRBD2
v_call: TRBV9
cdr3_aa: CASSPTGGLSTDTQYF
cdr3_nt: TGTGCCAGCAGCCCCACGGGGGGGCTTAGCACAGATACGCAGTATTTT